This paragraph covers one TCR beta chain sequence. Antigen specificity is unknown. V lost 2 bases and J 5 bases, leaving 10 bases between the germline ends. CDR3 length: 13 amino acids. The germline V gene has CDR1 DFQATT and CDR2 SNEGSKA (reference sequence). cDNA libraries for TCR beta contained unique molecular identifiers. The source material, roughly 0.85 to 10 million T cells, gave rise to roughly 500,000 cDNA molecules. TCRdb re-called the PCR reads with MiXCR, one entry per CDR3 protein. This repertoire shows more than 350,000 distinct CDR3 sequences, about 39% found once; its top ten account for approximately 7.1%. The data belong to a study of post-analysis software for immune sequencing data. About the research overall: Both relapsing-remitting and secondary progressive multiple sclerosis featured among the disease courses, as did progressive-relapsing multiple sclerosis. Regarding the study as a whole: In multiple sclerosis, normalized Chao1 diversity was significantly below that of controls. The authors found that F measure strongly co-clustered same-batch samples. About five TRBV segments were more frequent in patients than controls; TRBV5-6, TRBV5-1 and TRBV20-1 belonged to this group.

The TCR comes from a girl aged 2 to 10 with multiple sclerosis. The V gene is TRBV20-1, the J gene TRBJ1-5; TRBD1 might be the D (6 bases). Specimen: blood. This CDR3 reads CSARFGGDQPQHF. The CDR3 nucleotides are TGCAGTGCTAGATTCGGGGGCGATCAGCCCCAGCATTTT.